This T cell receptor (beta chain) is from a study of radiotherapy plus CTLA-4 blockade in lung cancer. Regarding the study as a whole: Interferon-beta and early blood T cell clone dynamics reportedly predicted response best. Expansion of tumor-derived TCR clones was observed in blood after radiotherapy plus ipilimumab.

Using immunoSEQ multiplex PCR, the repertoire was profiled, and TCRdb retains in-frame clones only, with some absent. The sample has 86,000 or so clones; around 79% are singletons. This CDR3 has 17 residues. The V gene's germline CDR1 is SGHAT and CDR2 FQNNGV. The junction had 7 bases not matched to a gene; V was cut back by 4 bases and J by 1 base. Regarding this clone: Its cognate antigen is unknown.

The genes are TRBV11-2 and TRBJ2-2, with 9 bases fitting TRBD2. The TCR comes from a human donor with non-small cell lung cancer who had a partial response to radiotherapy plus ipilimumab. Some clones in this sample may be carry-over from other donors' samples. This specimen was peripheral blood, taken from a patient treated with radiotherapy plus ipilimumab. In DNA form, the CDR3 reads TGTGCCAGCAGCTCCCTGCGGGGGGGCCTGAACACCGGGGAGCTGTTTTTT. Amino acid sequence: CASSSLRGGLNTGELFF.